This TCR beta chain was retrieved from a study of T cell repertoires in cytomegalovirus infection. Whole-study context: Based on public TCR beta signatures, there were indications of CMV infection and of a matching HLA type. The study, taken as a whole, reports: Public TCR beta family frequency separated CMV-and-HLA carriers, including in an independent cohort.

Germline values: CDR1 LGHNA, CDR2 YSLEER. Trimming left V 1 base short and J 9 bases short, with 16 bases between. The CDR3 spans 15 residues. TCRdb re-called the reads through MiXCR, storing one row per CDR3 protein. This sample carries 290,000 or so distinct CDR3 sequences, about 8.8% of them seen once, and the ten largest clones take approximately 2.4%. About this clonotype itself: What it binds is unknown.

Sequencing was performed on PBMCs. The sequence derives from a human donor in good health (CMV status not recorded). Some clones in this sample may be carry-over from other donors' samples. The J gene is TRBJ2-1, the V gene TRBV4-3; either TRBD1 or TRBD2 may fit D (5 bases each). CDR3 sequence (DNA): TGCGCCAGCAGCCAAGGGGGGACCGTCTTAGGTGAGCAGTTCTTC. Its translation: CASSQGGTVLGEQFF.